This TCR beta chain was sequenced in a study of T cells in localized non-small cell lung cancer. Remarks on this clone: Its specificity is not known.

The V gene's germline CDR1 is SGHTA and CDR2 FQGTGA. The CDR3 covers 13 residues. V was trimmed by 8 bases and J by 0 bases, leaving 10 bases between them. Profiled with immunoSEQ multiplex PCR; TCRdb holds only in-frame clones, not every one. Counted here are roughly 33,000 clones, 88% occurring once; the ten biggest clones make up 4% to 5%. Findings of the study overall: It remains possible that heterogeneity exists, since only one tumor region was sequenced. Higher blood T cell density tracked longer overall survival. Median 57 top-100 tumor clones were shared with paired adjacent lung.

The sequence was collected from a woman aged 40 to 75 with stage I lung adenocarcinoma. The chain couples TRBV7-3 to TRBJ1-1; maybe TRBD1 (5 bases). Sequencing used peripheral blood, obtained before any cancer treatment. The CDR3 DNA sequence: TGTGCCAGCGGGGGACTGCTGAACACTGAAGCTTTCTTT. It translates to CASGGLLNTEAFF.